The 6 T cell receptor beta chains given below trace back to one sample, sequenced in a study of graft-versus-host responses after intestinal transplantation. Sequencing used immunoSEQ multiplex PCR; TCRdb keeps in-frame clones, though not all of them. The data contain about 93,000 clones, about four fifths of them singletons. The antigens of these receptors remain unknown. Material: unstimulated CD4+ T cells sorted from spleen or lymph node cells, obtained before intestinal transplant. These receptors were taken from a human donor who received an intestinal transplant.

This chain connects TRBV7-3 to TRBJ1-1; D perhaps matches TRBD1 (5 bases). This CDR3 comprises 15 residues. Trimming cost V 2 bases and J 1 base, with 11 bases left between them. The germline gives CDR1 SGHTA, CDR2 FQGTGA. The CDR3 region is CASSLLAGGNTEAFF. The CDR3 DNA follows: TGTGCCAGCAGCTTACTTGCGGGGGGGAACACTGAAGCTTTCTTT. The whole variable domain, remainder taken from reference TRBV7-3 and TRBJ1-1, is GAGVSQTPSNKVTEKGKYVELRCDPISGHTALYWYRQSLGQGPEFLIYFQGTGAADDSGLPNDRFFAVRPEGSVSTLKIQRTERGDSAVYLCASSLLAGGNTEAFFGQGTRLTVV.

The genes are TRBV7-9 and TRBJ2-1; 10 positions agree with TRBD1. CDR1 is SEHNR and CDR2 is FQNEAQ in the germline V gene (reference sequence). The CDR3 contains 17 residues. The V and J ends lost 4 bases and 4 bases, in that order; junction bases with no gene match: 10. DNA of the CDR3: TGTGCCAGCAGCTCTCTCGTAGGGGACAGGGGTTACAATGAGCAGTTCTTC. Its protein product is CASSSLVGDRGYNEQFF. The complete variable domain, with remaining parts taken from reference TRBV7-9 and TRBJ2-1, reads DTGVSQNPRHKITKRGQNVTFRCDPISEHNRLYWYRQTLGQGPEFLTYFQNEAQLEKSRLLSDRFSAERPKGSFSTLEIQRTEQGDSAMYLCASSSLVGDRGYNEQFFGPGTRLTVL.

The chain links TRBV10-3 to TRBJ2-1; D is perhaps TRBD1 (6 bases). CDR3 length: 15 residues. V shed 6 bases and J shed 0 bases, with 12 bases lying between them. Germline V lookup: CDR1 ENHRY, CDR2 SYGVKD. The CDR3 spells CAISRTESSYNEQFF. CDR3 DNA sequence: TGTGCCATCAGCCGGACAGAGAGCTCCTACAATGAGCAGTTCTTC.

The chain employs TRBV29-1 and TRBJ2-7, with TRBD1 matching 10 bases. The CDR3 runs to 11 residues. Losses at the gene ends were 4 bases for V and 6 bases for J; bases not matched to a gene: 0. CDR1 and CDR2 (germline): SQVTM, ANQGSEA. The CDR3 sequence is CSVGDRGEQYF. As DNA, the CDR3 is TGCAGCGTTGGGGACAGGGGCGAGCAGTACTTC.

This clone was seen a few times. The V call is TRBV6-5, the J call TRBJ2-7; weak D call: TRBD1 (6 bases). CDR1 is MNHEY and CDR2 is SVGAGI in the germline V gene. Trimming left V 3 bases short and J 0 bases short, with 9 bases between. There are 14 residues in the CDR3. The CDR3 loop reads CASSYGDISYEQYF. CDR3 in DNA: TGTGCCAGCAGTTATGGGGACATCTCCTACGAGCAGTACTTC.

This clone appeared once. This CDR3 is CAISTSGWSLGNEQFF. The CDR3 bases are TGTGCCATCAGCACATCGGGGTGGTCCCTGGGTAATGAGCAGTTCTTC. The V and J genes are TRBV10-3 and TRBJ2-1, with TRBD2 as a possible D gene (5 bases). The CDR3 is 16 residues long. Between the trimmed V and J ends, which lost 6 bases and 7 bases, there was a span of 22 bases. Germline assignment: CDR1 ENHRY and CDR2 SYGVKD.